The 29 T cell receptor beta chains presented below share a single source sample, sequenced in a study of T cell responses to AZD1222 COVID-19 vaccine. Profiled with immunoSEQ multiplex PCR; TCRdb holds only in-frame clones, not every one. The sample consists of 95,000 to 100,000 clones, 90% of them appearing once. The sequences come from peripheral blood, collected on day 0 of AZD1222 vaccination. Receptors originate from an adult in good health.

V usage is TRBV4-2 and J usage is TRBJ2-5; 13 positions agree with TRBD2. Germline V lookup: CDR1 LGHNA, CDR2 YNFKEQ. CDR3 length: 20 amino acids. The trim removed 6 bases at V and 2 bases at J, leaving 18 bases unmatched. The CDR3 DNA sequence: TGTGCCAGCAGTCCAATCGCTGATGCGACTAGCGGGGGGACGCAAGAGACCCAGTACTTC. Protein: CASSPIADATSGGTQETQYF.

This chain joins TRBV4-1 and TRBJ2-7; 8 bases align to TRBD2. The CDR3 runs to 16 residues. The V and J ends lost 0 bases and 3 bases, in that order; junction bases with no gene match: 7. The germline V gene has CDR1 MGHRA and CDR2 YSYEKL. The CDR3 nucleotides read TGCGCCAGCAGCCAAGATCGGCTAGCGGGTAACTACGAGCAGTACTTC. Amino acids: CASSQDRLAGNYEQYF.

The V call is TRBV19, the J call TRBJ1-1; 8 positions match TRBD1. The trim removed 5 bases at V and 3 bases at J, leaving 5 bases unmatched. Germline V gives CDR1 LNHDA, CDR2 SQIVND (reference sequence). CDR3 length: 14 amino acids. The CDR3 nucleotides are TGTGCCAGTAGTGACAGGGGAACCGACACTGAAGCTTTCTTT. Translated, it gives CASSDRGTDTEAFF.

CDR3 in amino acids: CASSGGVNGELFF. In DNA, the CDR3 is TGTGCCAGCAGTGGAGGGGTGAACGGGGAGCTGTTTTTT. The gene calls are TRBV6-4 and TRBJ2-2; D possibly matches TRBD1 or TRBD2 (5 bases each). The CDR3 has 13 amino acids. Germline V gene data show CDR1 as MRHNA and CDR2 as SNTAGT. Between the trimmed V and J ends, which lost 4 bases and 7 bases, there was a span of 10 bases.

CDR3 DNA sequence: TGTGCCAGTAGTATATCCCCCCCTCCAGATACGCAGTATTTT. It codes for CASSISPPPDTQYF. The V and J genes are TRBV19 and TRBJ2-3; no clear D. In germline, CDR1 is LNHDA, CDR2 SQIVND (reference sequence). Trimming pared 2 bases from V and 4 bases from J, leaving 10 bases between. The CDR3 spans 14 residues.

The chain combines TRBV11-2 with TRBJ2-5, with D uncertain. Trimming cost V 3 bases and J 1 base, with 12 bases left between them. The CDR3 runs to 15 residues. Per germline, CDR1 SGHAT and CDR2 FQNNGV. The CDR3 nucleotides are TGTGCCAGCAGCTTCTCCTGGGCTGGCCAAGAGACCCAGTACTTC. It is translated as CASSFSWAGQETQYF.

The rearrangement joins TRBV27 to TRBJ2-7, with D tentatively TRBD1 or TRBD2 (5 bases each). The length of the CDR3 is 14 residues. Germline CDR1 reads MNHEY; CDR2 reads SMNVEV (reference sequence). V was pared by 4 bases and J by 3 bases, with 13 bases between. CDR3 protein: CASSSTGARYEQYF. In DNA form, the CDR3 reads TGTGCCAGCAGTTCTACCGGGGCCCGCTACGAGCAGTACTTC.

The chain employs TRBV5-1 and TRBJ1-6; D uncertain. V was shortened by 0 bases and J by 0 bases, with 10 bases between the two germline ends. The CDR3 extends over 17 amino acids. The germline V gene encodes CDR1 SGHRS and CDR2 YFSETQ. CDR3 bases: TGCGCCAGCAGCTTGGGAGTCCCAAGCTCCTATAATTCACCCCTCCACTTT. Encoded protein: CASSLGVPSSYNSPLHF.

This chain links TRBV6-5 with TRBJ1-1, with D tentatively TRBD1 (6 bases). The germline gives CDR1 MNHEY, CDR2 SVGAGI. The CDR3 length is 13 residues. The V end was cut by 6 bases, the J end by 5 bases, with 13 bases between. CDR3 protein: CASRRGLGTEAFF. The CDR3 DNA sequence: TGTGCCAGCAGGAGGGGGTTGGGGACTGAAGCTTTCTTT.

The V and J genes are TRBV4-1 and TRBJ2-7; TRBD1 matches at 9 bases. CDR1 and CDR2 from the germline V gene are MGHRA and YSYEKL. The CDR3 length is 13 residues. V was clipped by 6 bases and J by 5 bases; unmatched bases: 5. Here the CDR3 DNA reads TGCGCCAGCAGGGGACAGGGTTTCAACGAGCAGTACTTC. This encodes CASRGQGFNEQYF.

CDR3 in DNA: TGCGCCAGCAGCTTGGTAACAGGGGAGTACAATTCACCCCTCCACTTT. Amino acids: CASSLVTGEYNSPLHF. J is TRBJ1-6 and V is TRBV5-1, with 7 bases identical to TRBD1. The CDR3 has 16 residues. Trimming removed 0 bases from V and 7 bases from J; junction bases left unmatched: 7. Germline loops: CDR1 SGHRS, CDR2 YFSETQ.

The chain is built from TRBV5-1 and TRBJ1-2; 7 bases line up with TRBD1. Germline CDR1 is SGHRS and CDR2 is YFSETQ. With V trimmed by 4 bases and J by 1 base, 1 base remained unmatched. The CDR3 contains 13 residues. The CDR3 nucleotides are TGCGCCAGCAGCGGGGACAGTAACTATGGCTACACCTTC. Protein product: CASSGDSNYGYTF.

The rearrangement links TRBV2 to TRBJ1-4; D is ambiguous. The V gene's germline CDR1 is SNHLY and CDR2 FYNNEI. Trimming took off 2 bases at V and 5 bases at J, with 9 bases between the two ends. This CDR3 comprises 14 residues. CDR3: CASSESGLNEKLFF. The CDR3 bases are TGTGCCAGCAGTGAATCCGGCCTGAATGAAAAACTGTTTTTT.

The chain combines TRBV2 with TRBJ1-1; D ambiguous. This CDR3 contains 14 residues. The V end lost 2 bases, the J end lost 2 bases, and 9 bases lay between the germline ends. Germline assignment: CDR1 SNHLY and CDR2 FYNNEI. This CDR3 is CASSEMEGNTEAFF. CDR3 coding DNA: TGTGCCAGCAGTGAAATGGAGGGAAACACTGAAGCTTTCTTT.

This sequence joins TRBV4-3 and TRBJ2-6, with TRBD1 as a possible D gene (5 bases). V dropped 5 bases and J dropped 5 bases, with 19 bases sitting between them. Germline CDR1 LGHNA, CDR2 YSLEER. CDR3 length equals 17 residues. CDR3 in DNA: TGCGCCAGCAGCGGGATGAAAGGACAAAGTCGGGCCAACGTCCTGACTTTC. It specifies CASSGMKGQSRANVLTF.

The V gene is TRBV2, the J gene TRBJ1-1; no reliable D call. The CDR3 runs to 13 residues. CDR1 is SNHLY and CDR2 is FYNNEI in the germline V gene. Trimming left V 5 bases short and J 2 bases short, with 9 bases between. The CDR3 bases are TGTGCCAGCAGTCTTGACATTAACACTGAAGCTTTCTTT. Translating gives CASSLDINTEAFF.

The chain couples TRBV2 to TRBJ1-3, with TRBD1 as a possible D gene (6 bases). V shed 5 bases and J shed 0 bases, with 14 bases lying between them. The CDR3 loop spans 16 amino acids. The germline V gene encodes CDR1 SNHLY and CDR2 FYNNEI. DNA for the CDR3: TGTGCCAGCAGTCGGACAGACCTGAGCTCTGGAAACACCATATATTTT. Its protein is CASSRTDLSSGNTIYF.

The V gene is TRBV9, the J gene TRBJ2-5; 10 bases line up with TRBD2. V lost 0 bases and J lost 5; bases outside the gene matches: 10. The germline gives CDR1 SGDLS, CDR2 YYNGEE. The CDR3 is made up of 17 amino acids. The CDR3 coding sequence is TGTGCCAGCAGCGTAGGGGAGGGGCTAGCGGGGGCGGAGACCCAGTACTTC. Residues: CASSVGEGLAGAETQYF.

This chain uses TRBV2 with TRBJ1-3; 7 nucleotides line up with TRBD1. The germline CDR1 and CDR2 sequences are SNHLY and FYNNEI. The CDR3 contains 13 residues. V lost 9 bases, J lost 0 bases, and 2 bases stayed unmatched. CDR3 protein: CARGQTSGNTIYF. CDR3 DNA: TGTGCCAGGGGACAGACCTCTGGAAACACCATATATTTT.

The genes are TRBV6-5 and TRBJ2-6; no clear D. Looked up from germline, CDR1 is MNHEY and CDR2 is SVGAGI. The CDR3 is made up of 14 amino acids. Trimming left V 6 bases short and J 0 bases short, with 6 bases between. CDR3 in amino acids: CASSVNSGANVLTF. The DNA for the CDR3 is TGTGCCAGCAGCGTAAACTCTGGGGCCAACGTCCTGACTTTC.

This chain uses TRBV5-8 with TRBJ1-5, with D tentatively TRBD1 (6 bases). This CDR3 is 14 amino acids long. Trimming removed 4 bases from V and 7 bases from J, with 15 bases in between. Germline lookup yields CDR1 SGHTS and CDR2 YDEGEE. CDR3 residues: CASSNRVGGQPQHF. CDR3 DNA: TGTGCCAGCAGCAACAGGGTCGGGGGACAGCCCCAGCATTTT. The whole variable domain, filled in from reference TRBV5-8 and TRBJ1-5, reads EAGVTQSPTHLIKTRGQQATLRCSPISGHTSVYWYQQALGLGLQFLLWYDEGEERNRGNFPPRFSGRQFPNYSSELNVNALELEDSALYLCASSNRVGGQPQHFGDGTRLSIL.

This clone was observed a single time. This chain links TRBV5-1 with TRBJ1-2; 9 bases align to TRBD1. The CDR3 runs to 14 residues. The trim removed 5 bases at V and 6 bases at J, leaving 8 bases unmatched. From germline, CDR1 is SGHRS and CDR2 YFSETQ. The CDR3 spells CASRQGAREDGYTF. CDR3 nucleotides: TGCGCCAGCAGACAGGGGGCGCGAGAGGATGGCTACACCTTC.

The rearrangement uses TRBV15 and TRBJ1-1, with D maybe TRBD1 (6 bases). This CDR3 comprises 15 residues. The germline CDR1 and CDR2 sequences are LNHNV and YYDKDF (reference sequence). The V end was cut by 0 bases, the J end by 6 bases, with 14 bases between. The CDR3: CATSRDWGGDAEAFF. In DNA form, the CDR3 reads TGTGCCACCAGCAGAGATTGGGGGGGCGACGCTGAAGCTTTCTTT.

The chain uses TRBV5-1 and TRBJ2-1; D not resolved. Germline CDR1 is SGHRS and CDR2 is YFSETQ. Trimming shortened V by 7 bases and J by 8 bases, and 19 bases separated the two germline ends. The CDR3 has 14 amino acids. Here the CDR3 DNA reads TGCGCCAGCGGCTGGTTGGTAGGGAACGATGAGCAGTTCTTC. Protein product: CASGWLVGNDEQFF.

This chain connects TRBV6-1 to TRBJ1-4; TRBD1 matches at 8 bases. CDR1 is MNHNS and CDR2 is SASEGT in the germline V gene. The CDR3 runs 14 residues. J was trimmed by 7 bases and V by 1 base; bases with no gene match: 2. CDR3 sequence reads: CASSEGTGIEKLFF. DNA of the CDR3: TGTGCCAGCAGTGAAGGGACAGGGATTGAAAAACTGTTTTTT.

This clone came up once. This rearrangement joins TRBV13 to TRBJ1-6; the D gene is possibly TRBD1 (5 bases). Germline CDR1 reads PRHDT; CDR2 reads FYEKMQ (reference sequence). With 9 bases removed from V and 7 bases from J, the gap between germline ends came to 16 bases. The CDR3 covers 14 residues. CDR3 DNA: TGTGCCAGTGAATCCGGGACGGAGAATTCACCCCTCCACTTT. Residues: CASESGTENSPLHF.

The genes are TRBV12-3 or TRBV12-4 and TRBJ1-2, with D hard to call. Trimming removed 3 bases at V and 2 bases at J, with 7 bases between. This CDR3 contains 13 residues. Here the CDR3 DNA reads TGTGCCAGCAGTTTTAGGGAAAACTATGGCTACACCTTC. Amino acids: CASSFRENYGYTF.

This chain connects TRBV6-5 to TRBJ2-4; D ambiguous. V was clipped by 2 bases and J by 10 bases, with 12 bases between them. Germline assignment: CDR1 MNHEY and CDR2 SVGAGI. CDR3 length equals 13 residues. The CDR3 DNA follows: TGTGCCAGCAGTTACGCACCCGGAGAAATTCAGTACTTC. As protein: CASSYAPGEIQYF.

The rearrangement joins TRBV5-1 to TRBJ1-4; D gene ambiguous. The CDR3 sequence is 16 residues long. Germline V lookup: CDR1 SGHRS, CDR2 YFSETQ. Trimming cost V 4 bases and J 0 bases, with 13 bases left between them. The CDR3 spells CASSTNTRATNEKLFF. CDR3 DNA: TGCGCCAGCAGCACCAACACCCGAGCAACTAATGAAAAACTGTTTTTT.